These 28 T cell receptor beta chains originate from one sample sequenced in a study of CD8 T cells in Susac syndrome. The authors reverse transcribed roughly 0.5 to 1 ug RNA with random hexamers. TCRdb re-derived calls from the immunoSEQ multiplex PCR reads in MiXCR, one entry per CDR3 protein. The sample yields some 260,000 distinct CDR3 sequences, around 84% seen once. The sequenced sample consisted of CD8+ T cells from PBMCs. The receptors come from a human donor with multiple sclerosis.

The chain combines TRBV13 with TRBJ1-6, with D possibly TRBD1 on 6 matching bases. Germline CDR1 is PRHDT and CDR2 is FYEKMQ (reference sequence). V dropped 5 bases and J dropped 7 bases, with 9 bases sitting between them. This CDR3 is built from 13 residues. CDR3 DNA: TGTGCCAGCAGCCCCGGGACAAATTCACCCCTCCACTTT. It is translated as CASSPGTNSPLHF.

The rearrangement joins TRBV6-2 or TRBV6-3 to TRBJ2-1; D remains ambiguous. The CDR3 totals 14 residues. Germline CDR1 and CDR2: MNHEY and SVGEGT. Trimming cost V 4 bases and J 6 bases, with 13 bases left between them. CDR3 bases: TGTGCCAGCAGTTTGAACCCCGGCGGCAATGAGCAGTTCTTC. It is translated as CASSLNPGGNEQFF.

The chain couples TRBV7-9 to TRBJ1-5; D unclear. There are 15 residues in the CDR3. The germline V and J ends were trimmed by 1 base and 3 bases, with 10 bases remaining between them. The germline gives CDR1 SEHNR, CDR2 FQNEAQ (reference sequence). The CDR3 region is CASSLGRNFNQPQHF. The CDR3 DNA is TGTGCCAGCAGCTTAGGACGGAATTTCAATCAGCCCCAGCATTTT. The whole variable domain, remainder taken from reference TRBV7-9 and TRBJ1-5, is DTGVSQNPRHKITKRGQNVTFRCDPISEHNRLYWYRQTLGQGPEFLTYFQNEAQLEKSRLLSDRFSAERPKGSFSTLEIQRTEQGDSAMYLCASSLGRNFNQPQHFGDGTRLSIL.

As DNA, the CDR3 is TGTGCCAGCACTGGGGGCTTATACAATGAGCAGTTCTTC. This sequence encodes CASTGGLYNEQFF. V and J are TRBV28 and TRBJ2-1, with TRBD1 as a possible D gene (6 bases). Per germline, CDR1 MDHEN and CDR2 SYDVKM. This CDR3 has 13 amino acids. V was pared by 7 bases and J by 4 bases, with 11 bases between.

The chain employs TRBV27 and TRBJ1-2; 9 nucleotides line up with TRBD1. The V gene end was trimmed by 6 bases and the J gene end by 6 bases; junction bases not matched to a gene: 2. The CDR3 contains 12 residues. Germline V gene data show CDR1 as MNHEY and CDR2 as SMNVEV (reference sequence). The CDR3, as DNA: TGTGCCAGCAGACAGGGGGCCCATGGCTACACCTTC. Translation gives CASRQGAHGYTF.

Concerning this clonotype itself: One end of the junction is discordant with germline, which a read error may explain. The chain uses TRBV12-3 or TRBV12-4 and TRBJ2-7, with D perhaps TRBD1 (5 bases). This CDR3 is built from 14 residues. The CDR3 sequence is CASSLKGVAYEQHF. CDR3 nucleotide sequence: TGTGCCAGCAGTTTAAAAGGGGTCGCCTACGAGCAGCACTTC.

The gene calls are TRBV6-1 and TRBJ2-3; TRBD2 agrees at 9 bases. CDR3 length equals 13 residues. Germline CDR1 is MNHNS and CDR2 is SASEGT. J was trimmed by 5 bases and V by 8 bases; bases with no gene match: 5. CDR3 sequence reads: CASRQREVDTQYF. CDR3 nucleotide sequence: TGTGCCAGCCGTCAGCGGGAGGTAGATACGCAGTATTTT.

V usage is TRBV9 and J usage is TRBJ2-1, with D possibly being TRBD1 (6 bases). Between the trimmed V and J ends, which lost 4 bases and 5 bases, there was a span of 13 bases. From germline, CDR1 is SGDLS and CDR2 YYNGEE. The CDR3 spans 14 residues. CDR3 residues: CASSPYREHNEQFF. As DNA, the CDR3 is TGTGCCAGCAGCCCCTACAGGGAACACAATGAGCAGTTCTTC.

This rearrangement joins TRBV27 to TRBJ1-2; 10 nucleotides agree with TRBD1. Per germline, CDR1 MNHEY and CDR2 SMNVEV (reference sequence). The J segment lost 6 bases and the V segment lost 2 bases, leaving 6 bases of the junction unmatched. The CDR3 loop spans 15 amino acids. The CDR3 protein is CASSLVPGTGDGYTF. The CDR3 DNA reads TGTGCCAGCAGTTTAGTACCCGGGACAGGGGATGGCTACACCTTC.

This clonotype was seen once. This chain's CDR3 is CASREATGVGEAFF. Written as DNA, the CDR3 is TGTGCCAGCAGGGAGGCGACAGGGGTGGGTGAAGCTTTCTTT. The chain combines TRBV9 with TRBJ1-1; TRBD1 aligns across 8 bases. There are 14 residues in the CDR3. V trimming: 5 bases; J trimming: 7 bases; junction bases outside the gene matches: 10. Per the germline V gene, CDR1 is SGDLS and CDR2 is YYNGEE.

This sequence joins TRBV9 and TRBJ2-1; 7 bases map to TRBD2. Per germline, CDR1 SGDLS and CDR2 YYNGEE. The CDR3 extends over 14 amino acids. With V trimmed by 4 bases and J by 7 bases, 8 bases remained unmatched. The DNA for the CDR3 is TGTGCCAGCAGCAGGGCGGGAGTAGGGAATGAGCAGTTCTTC. Translation gives CASSRAGVGNEQFF.

The V gene is TRBV18, the J gene TRBJ2-5, with D unresolved. The CDR3 loop spans 16 amino acids. Germline assignment: CDR1 KGHSH and CDR2 LQKENI. V gave up 5 bases and J gave up 1 base, with 17 bases separating them. DNA for the CDR3: TGTGCCAGCTCAGCCGGGTGGAGCCGACTCCAAGAGACCCAGTACTTC. Its protein is CASSAGWSRLQETQYF.

V is TRBV18 and J is TRBJ2-5; 12 bases are a match to TRBD2. Germline lookup yields CDR1 KGHSH and CDR2 LQKENI. This CDR3 comprises 16 residues. The V and J ends lost 2 bases and 4 bases, in that order; junction bases with no gene match: 5. CDR3 sequence (DNA): TGTGCCAGCTCACCAGTCCCTAGCGGGAGGGCAGAGACCCAGTACTTC. Its protein is CASSPVPSGRAETQYF. The full variable domain, with the rest looked up from reference TRBV18 and TRBJ2-5, is NAGVMQNPRHLVRRRGQEARLRCSPMKGHSHVYWYRQLPEEGLKFMVYLQKENIIDESGMPKERFSAEFPKEGPSILRIQQVVRGDSAAYFCASSPVPSGRAETQYFGPGTRLLVL.

V is TRBV21-1 and J is TRBJ2-3; the listed D gene, TRBD2, was not tested against the DNA. TRBV21-1 is a pseudogene segment. The CDR3 totals 14 residues. The CDR3 sequence: CASRGRGATDTQYF. CDR3 DNA: TGTGCCAGCAGAGGGCGGGGGGCCACAGATACGCAGTATTTT.

V usage is TRBV12-3 or TRBV12-4 and J usage is TRBJ2-5; no definite D call. This CDR3 is built from 12 residues. V lost 2 bases and J lost 2, with 3 bases in between. CDR3 protein: CASSLWQETQYF. The CDR3 region has the DNA TGTGCCAGCAGTTTATGGCAAGAGACCCAGTACTTC.

This sequence joins TRBV20-1 and TRBJ2-3, with D uncertain. V gave up 4 bases and J gave up 0 bases, with 20 bases separating them. This CDR3 has 17 residues. Germline V gene data show CDR1 as DFQATT and CDR2 as SNEGSKA (reference sequence). CDR3 bases: TGCAGTGCTACTTTTAGGCCCATTAAGACAAGCACAGATACGCAGTATTTT. It specifies CSATFRPIKTSTDTQYF.

V gene TRBV12-3 or TRBV12-4 combines with J gene TRBJ2-3, with D possibly being TRBD1 (6 bases). This CDR3 contains 15 residues. V shed 5 bases and J shed 6 bases, with 18 bases lying between them. For the CDR3, the DNA is TGTGCCAGCAGTAGGGGACAACGAAAGGTGGATACGCAGTATTTT. Translated, it gives CASSRGQRKVDTQYF.

This clonotype has more than one count but fewer than ten. This chain connects TRBV3-1 to TRBJ2-7; D remains ambiguous. V lost 4 bases to trimming and J lost 3 bases, with 13 bases between them. Germline CDR1 is LGHDT and CDR2 is YNNKEL (reference sequence). This CDR3 is 14 amino acids long. The CDR3: CASSPRRRVYEQYF. The CDR3, as DNA: TGTGCCAGCAGCCCTCGTAGGCGCGTCTACGAGCAGTACTTC.

The genes are TRBV7-9 and TRBJ2-3; 8 nucleotides match TRBD2. Looked up from germline, CDR1 is SEHNR and CDR2 is FQNEAQ (reference sequence). The CDR3 spans 18 residues. J lost 2 bases, V lost 4 bases, and 14 bases had no gene match. CDR3: CASSSSPLGGRITDTQYF. The CDR3 nucleotides read TGTGCCAGCAGCTCCTCCCCCCTCGGCGGGAGGATCACAGATACGCAGTATTTT.

V and J are TRBV13 and TRBJ1-1; TRBD1 agrees at 8 bases. The germline V gene has CDR1 PRHDT and CDR2 FYEKMQ (reference sequence). Germline trimming cut 4 bases from V and 10 bases from J; bases unmatched to any gene: 11. The CDR3 contains 14 residues. Here the CDR3 DNA reads TGTGCCAGCAGCTCTCAGGGGGCGGGGTTGGGAGCTTTCTTT. Protein product: CASSSQGAGLGAFF.

In nucleotides, the CDR3 is TGTGCCAGCAGCTTGGAGGTCGGTCAGCCCCAGCATTTT. Translated, it gives CASSLEVGQPQHF. The chain recombines TRBV9 with TRBJ1-5; D gene ambiguous. The length of the CDR3 is 13 residues. Germline lookup yields CDR1 SGDLS and CDR2 YYNGEE. Trimming cost V 4 bases and J 6 bases, with 11 bases left between them.

The V call is TRBV28, the J call TRBJ1-5, with unresolved D. Germline lookup yields CDR1 MDHEN and CDR2 SYDVKM. The CDR3 is 16 residues long. Trimming stripped 4 bases from V and 1 base from J, with 14 bases between. CDR3: CASSSWAHSSNQPQHF. The CDR3, as DNA: TGTGCCAGCAGTTCCTGGGCCCACTCGAGCAATCAGCCCCAGCATTTT.

The rearrangement joins TRBV6-1 to TRBJ2-3, with D perhaps TRBD1 or TRBD2 (6 bases each). Germline-derived CDR1 and CDR2 are MNHNS and SASEGT. The CDR3 is 17 residues long. V was cut by 7 bases and J by 1 base, with 21 bases left in between. The DNA of the CDR3 is TGTGCCAGCAAGAACCGAGAGAGGGGGACTGGCACAGATACGCAGTATTTT. It codes for CASKNRERGTGTDTQYF.

The chain joins TRBV21-1 to TRBJ2-7; the table's D call of TRBD1 was not tested on the DNA. TRBV21-1 constitutes a pseudogene. This CDR3 is built from 15 residues. CDR3 residues: CASSMGRQHRTPRYF. CDR3 bases: TGTGCCAGCAGCATGGGGAGACAGCATCGAACCCCCAGATACTTC.

The chain has TRBV18 and TRBJ1-2; TRBD1 agrees at 7 bases. Germline lookup yields CDR1 KGHSH and CDR2 LQKENI. The CDR3 is made up of 15 amino acids. Germline trimming cut 3 bases from V and 5 bases from J; bases unmatched to any gene: 9. The CDR3 region has the DNA TGTGCCAGCTCACCCGTACTGCAGGGGGAGTATGGCTACACCTTC. It codes for CASSPVLQGEYGYTF.

The V gene is TRBV3-1, the J gene TRBJ1-5; D gene ambiguous. This CDR3 contains 14 residues. The V gene's germline CDR1 is LGHDT and CDR2 YNNKEL (reference sequence). Trimming left V 4 bases short and J 4 bases short, with 11 bases between. CDR3: CASSRHPGNQPQHF. The CDR3 DNA reads as TGTGCCAGCAGCCGACACCCCGGTAATCAGCCCCAGCATTTT.

The CDR3 DNA reads TGTGCCAGCAGCTTCGTAGGGTACGGCGATGAGCAGTTCTTC. Amino acid sequence: CASSFVGYGDEQFF. The chain combines TRBV7-3 with TRBJ2-1; no clear D gene. The V end was cut by 3 bases, the J end by 8 bases, with 14 bases between. This CDR3 is built from 14 residues. Germline CDR1 SGHTA, CDR2 FQGTGA.

The rearrangement links TRBV27 to TRBJ2-7, with a weak D call TRBD1 (6 bases). The CDR3 length is 12 residues. The V end lost 5 bases, the J end lost 6 bases, and 11 bases lay between the germline ends. CDR1 and CDR2 from the germline V gene are MNHEY and SMNVEV (reference sequence). The CDR3 nucleotides read TGTGCCAGCAGTCCACAGGGCTCCGAGCAGTACTTC. Protein: CASSPQGSEQYF.